This entry lists 21 T cell receptor beta chains sequenced from one sample in a study of blood T cell repertoires in COVID-19. Sequencing used immunoSEQ multiplex PCR; TCRdb keeps in-frame clones, though not all of them. The table has roughly 100,000 clones, about 81% seen once; the top ten hold 3.5% to 5%. The source material was peripheral blood. The receptors derive from a man aged 55 to 70 with acute or convalescent COVID-19.

The chain combines TRBV3-1 (or the pseudogene TRBV3-2) with TRBJ2-4; weak D call: TRBD1 (5 bases). Deletions cut 0 bases from V and 8 bases from J, with 11 bases between. CDR1 is LGHDT and CDR2 is YNNKEL in the germline V gene (reference sequence). The CDR3 is made up of 14 amino acids. Here the CDR3 reads CASSQDLGAHIQYF. The CDR3 DNA is TGTGCCAGCAGCCAAGATCTAGGGGCACACATTCAGTACTTC.

The V and J genes are TRBV19 and TRBJ2-3; 8 bases match TRBD2. The V and J ends lost 5 bases and 0 bases, in that order; junction bases with no gene match: 7. This CDR3 region has 16 residues. From germline, CDR1 is LNHDA and CDR2 SQIVND (reference sequence). This CDR3 is CASSLRLALSTDTQYF. The CDR3, as DNA: TGTGCCAGTAGTCTTCGACTAGCGTTGAGCACAGATACGCAGTATTTT.

V usage is TRBV19 and J usage is TRBJ2-2, with D tentatively TRBD2 (6 bases). Germline CDR1 is LNHDA and CDR2 is SQIVND (reference sequence). Trimming pared 9 bases from V and 4 bases from J, leaving 15 bases between. The CDR3 has 14 residues. Written as DNA, the CDR3 is TGTGCCAGCCATTGGGCGGGGCTCACCGGGGAGCTGTTTTTT. Translated, it gives CASHWAGLTGELFF.

The chain uses TRBV23-1 and TRBJ1-6, with 8 bases lining up with TRBD1. TRBV23-1 has ORF status, its function being uncertain. There are 19 residues in the CDR3. The ends lost 0 bases at V and 0 bases at J; junction bases unmatched: 7. CDR3 coding DNA: TGCGCCAGCAGTCAATCGGACAGGGCCTTGAGCTCCTATAATTCACCCCTCCACTTT. Encoded protein: CASSQSDRALSSYNSPLHF.

The chain combines TRBV7-2 with TRBJ2-5; no firm D call. The CDR3 is 14 amino acids. Per the germline V gene, CDR1 is SGHTA and CDR2 is FQGNSA. Trimming took 7 bases from V and 2 from J, leaving 14 bases between them. CDR3 sequence (DNA): TGTGCCAGCAACTATCGCGGAACACAAGAGACCCAGTACTTC. Translating gives CASNYRGTQETQYF.

The chain uses TRBV11-3 and TRBJ2-1; TRBD1 matches 10 bases. There are 15 residues in the CDR3. CDR1 and CDR2 (germline): SGHNT, YENEEA. Trimming took 6 bases from V and 6 from J; bases not matched to a gene: 8. CDR3 region: CASSYGQGVFNEQFF. Here the CDR3 DNA reads TGTGCCAGCAGTTACGGACAGGGGGTATTCAATGAGCAGTTCTTC.

This rearrangement joins TRBV2 to TRBJ1-5; possible D gene TRBD1, 6 bases. Germline CDR1 reads SNHLY; CDR2 reads FYNNEI. Between the trimmed V and J ends, which lost 4 bases and 0 bases, there was a span of 10 bases. There are 15 residues in the CDR3. The CDR3 region has the DNA TGTGCCAGCAGTGGGACAGTTAATAGCAATCAGCCCCAGCATTTT. This gives the protein CASSGTVNSNQPQHF.

The rearrangement uses TRBV4-1 and TRBJ2-1; no clear D gene. The CDR3 length is 16 residues. Per germline, CDR1 MGHRA and CDR2 YSYEKL. V shed 1 base and J shed 0 bases, with 10 bases lying between them. The CDR3 DNA is TGCGCCAGCAGCCAAGGAGCCATGAGCTCCTACAATGAGCAGTTCTTC. Translated, it gives CASSQGAMSSYNEQFF.

J is TRBJ1-3 and V is TRBV29-1, with 8 bases aligning to TRBD1. Germline V gives CDR1 SQVTM, CDR2 ANQGSEA. Germline trimming cut 4 bases from V and 4 bases from J; bases unmatched to any gene: 6. This CDR3 comprises 14 residues. As DNA, the CDR3 is TGCAGCGTTGTGCCAGGGGGCAGCGGAAACACCATATATTTT. Amino acids: CSVVPGGSGNTIYF.

In nucleotides, the CDR3 is TGTGCCAGCAGCCCCGACGACAGGGATGGTGCAAACACCATATATTTT. Translated, it gives CASSPDDRDGANTIYF. The rearrangement joins TRBV5-5 to TRBJ1-3; 7 bases fit TRBD1. The CDR3 is 16 amino acids. J gave up 6 bases and V 4 bases, and 13 bases lay outside the gene matches. Germline loops: CDR1 SGHKS, CDR2 YYEKEE (reference sequence).

The V and J genes are TRBV4-2 and TRBJ2-7, with 8 bases matching TRBD2. Trimming took 4 bases from V and 3 from J; bases not matched to a gene: 8. CDR3 length: 15 residues. Germline lookup yields CDR1 LGHNA and CDR2 YNFKEQ. CDR3 loop: CASSPRLAKNYEQYF. In DNA form, the CDR3 reads TGTGCCAGCAGCCCTAGACTAGCGAAAAACTACGAGCAGTACTTC.

The genes are TRBV5-1 and TRBJ2-3, with a tentative D call TRBD2 (7 bases). CDR3 length: 15 residues. Trimming took off 0 bases at V and 6 bases at J, with 14 bases between the two ends. The germline V gene has CDR1 SGHRS and CDR2 YFSETQ. The CDR3 here is CASSLEGGKWDTQYF. The DNA of the CDR3 is TGCGCCAGCAGCTTGGAGGGGGGGAAGTGGGATACGCAGTATTTT.

The chain recombines TRBV2 with TRBJ1-1; D may be TRBD1 (5 bases). Germline V gene data show CDR1 as SNHLY and CDR2 as FYNNEI. This CDR3 region has 14 residues. Deletions cut 4 bases from V and 0 bases from J, with 9 bases between. The CDR3 region has the DNA TGTGCCAGCAGTGTGAAGGGGATGAACACTGAAGCTTTCTTT. Its protein is CASSVKGMNTEAFF.

The V and J genes are TRBV7-8 and TRBJ2-1; D may be TRBD2 (5 bases). Germline assignment: CDR1 SGHVS and CDR2 FQNEAQ. Trimming cost V 5 bases and J 0 bases, with 20 bases left between them. This CDR3 spans 18 amino acids. CDR3 loop: CASSPGVRLGSSYNEQFF. CDR3 nucleotides: TGTGCCAGCAGCCCCGGAGTGCGGTTAGGGAGCTCCTACAATGAGCAGTTCTTC.

The chain combines TRBV5-1 with TRBJ1-1, with TRBD1 as a possible D gene (5 bases). CDR3 size: 15 residues. Per the germline V gene, CDR1 is SGHRS and CDR2 is YFSETQ. V was pared by 6 bases and J by 4 bases, with 19 bases between. The CDR3: CASKSNSGYGTEAFF. CDR3 sequence (DNA): TGCGCCAGCAAATCGAACTCAGGGTATGGCACTGAAGCTTTCTTT.

The V call is TRBV5-5, the J call TRBJ2-1; 8 bases align to TRBD2. J lost 6 bases, V lost 2 bases, and 13 bases had no gene match. This CDR3 contains 17 residues. The V gene's germline CDR1 is SGHKS and CDR2 YYEKEE (reference sequence). Here the CDR3 reads CASSFLPQRELLNEQFF. In DNA form, the CDR3 reads TGTGCCAGCAGCTTTTTACCCCAGCGGGAGCTGCTCAATGAGCAGTTCTTC.

The rearrangement links TRBV19 to TRBJ2-1; 10 bases agree with TRBD2. Germline loops: CDR1 LNHDA, CDR2 SQIVND (reference sequence). This CDR3 spans 15 amino acids. Trimming removed 5 bases from V and 9 bases from J; junction bases left unmatched: 10. CDR3 protein: CASSPHGSGRFEQFF. The CDR3 nucleotides are TGTGCCAGTAGTCCTCATGGTAGCGGGAGGTTTGAGCAGTTCTTC. Full variable domain (rest looked up from reference TRBV19 and TRBJ2-1): DGGITQSPKYLFRKEGQNVTLSCEQNLNHDAMYWYRQDPGQGLRLIYYSQIVNDFQKGDIAEGYSVSREKKESFPLTVTSAQKNPTAFYLCASSPHGSGRFEQFFGPGTRLTVL.

This clone was observed once. The gene calls are TRBV29-1 and TRBJ2-7; TRBD2 matches 12 bases. The CDR3 spans 14 residues. Germline trimming cut 4 bases from V and 3 bases from J; bases unmatched to any gene: 4. Germline V gene data show CDR1 as SQVTM and CDR2 as ANQGSEA. The CDR3 region has the DNA TGCAGCGTTGCCTTACTAGCGGGGGGCTACGAGCAGTACTTC. This translates into CSVALLAGGYEQYF.

This clone was observed a few times. V usage is TRBV3-1 (or the pseudogene TRBV3-2) and J usage is TRBJ1-2, with 8 bases lining up with TRBD1. The CDR3 is 17 residues long. V dropped 1 base and J dropped 4; count of bases not matched to a gene: 11. Per germline, CDR1 LGHDT and CDR2 YNNKEL (reference sequence). CDR3 loop: CASSQGSGTGGLYGYTF. The CDR3 coding sequence is TGTGCCAGCAGCCAAGGGTCTGGGACAGGAGGGCTCTATGGCTACACCTTC.

The CDR3 DNA sequence: TGTGCCAGCAGCTTTAGCGGACGCACGCATACGCAGTATTTT. Translation: CASSFSGRTHTQYF. The chain employs TRBV5-4 and TRBJ2-3, with a tentative D call TRBD2 (6 bases). This CDR3 is built from 14 residues. The germline V gene encodes CDR1 SGHNT and CDR2 YYREEE (reference sequence). V lost 2 bases and J 7 bases, leaving 14 bases between the germline ends.

The table lists this clone with a count of one. V gene TRBV5-1 combines with J gene TRBJ1-4; no clear D. From germline, CDR1 is SGHRS and CDR2 YFSETQ. This CDR3 has 17 residues. V was shortened by 0 bases and J by 1 base, with 13 bases between the two germline ends. This CDR3 reads CASSLVPTRGTNEKLFF. The CDR3 DNA reads as TGCGCCAGCAGCTTGGTCCCTACCCGGGGAACTAATGAAAAACTGTTTTTT.